This entry lists 19 T cell receptor beta chains sequenced from one sample in a study of blood T cells in healthy people across ages. Then a second PCR, running roughly 7 to 11 cycles, was carried out with a sample-barcoded 5' primer and a J-beta primer mix. TCRdb ran MiXCR on the 5' RACE reads and lists one entry per CDR3 protein. This sample has over 700,000 distinct CDR3 sequences, with just under 25% found just once. These data were also reused for a study on T cells of mothers and their children.

The sample comprised blood. All receptors come from a boy aged 5-17 years in good health.

There are a few counts of this clonotype. The rearrangement uses TRBV5-6 and TRBJ2-5; D is unclear. The DNA end favors TRBJ2-1, so the J call may be wrong. There are 13 residues in the CDR3. The germline gives CDR1 SGHDT, CDR2 YYEEEE. CDR3 sequence: CASSLEPPFEQFF. In nucleotides, the CDR3 is TGTGCCAGCAGCTTGGAACCCCCCTTTGAGCAGTTCTTC.

The chain is built from TRBV20-1 and TRBJ2-3; TRBD1 might be the D (6 bases). Trimming pared 0 bases from V and 0 bases from J, leaving 19 bases between. Germline V lookup: CDR1 DFQATT, CDR2 SNEGSKA (reference sequence). The CDR3 runs to 18 residues. CDR3 residues: CSARDIAPRGYSTDTQYF. CDR3 nucleotide sequence: TGCAGTGCTAGAGATATTGCCCCCAGGGGATACAGCACAGATACGCAGTATTTT.

J is TRBJ1-4 and V is TRBV6-5; no definite D call. Trimming took 2 bases from V and 4 from J, leaving 11 bases between them. The CDR3 runs to 15 residues. From germline, CDR1 is MNHEY and CDR2 SVGAGI. This chain's CDR3 is CASSYLRVNNEKLFF. CDR3 sequence (DNA): TGTGCCAGCAGTTACCTGAGGGTGAATAATGAAAAACTGTTTTTT.

This clonotype was seen at least ten times. The J gene is TRBJ2-5, the V gene TRBV7-9, with D unresolved. The CDR3 contains 12 residues. The germline V gene encodes CDR1 SEHNR and CDR2 FQNEAQ (reference sequence). Trimming took 2 bases from V and 5 from J, leaving 6 bases between them. CDR3 in amino acids: CASSLSIETQYF. The CDR3 bases are TGTGCCAGCAGCTTATCGATCGAGACCCAGTACTTC.

The rearrangement joins TRBV29-1 to TRBJ2-1; unclear D gene. The CDR3 length is 14 residues. Trimming stripped 4 bases from V and 4 bases from J, with 14 bases between. In germline, CDR1 is SQVTM, CDR2 ANQGSEA. CDR3 in amino acids: CSVGGRNAYNEQFF. Here the CDR3 DNA reads TGCAGCGTTGGCGGACGGAACGCATACAATGAGCAGTTCTTC.

This clonotype was seen only a few times. The CDR3 here is CALKREGRDEQFF. CDR3 in DNA: TGTGCCCTAAAGCGGGAGGGCCGTGATGAGCAGTTCTTC. The rearrangement links TRBV2 to TRBJ2-1, with TRBD2 matching 10 bases. Germline loops: CDR1 SNHLY, CDR2 FYNNEI. The V and J ends lost 11 bases and 8 bases, in that order; junction bases with no gene match: 9. This CDR3 spans 13 amino acids.

This clonotype has just a few counts. V is TRBV12-3 or TRBV12-4 and J is TRBJ2-4; the D gene is possibly TRBD1 (6 bases). V shed 4 bases and J shed 1 base, with 8 bases lying between them. The CDR3 runs 14 residues. The chain's CDR3 is CASSWDMAKNIQYF. As DNA, the CDR3 is TGTGCCAGCAGTTGGGACATGGCCAAAAACATTCAGTACTTC.

CDR3 DNA sequence: TGTGCCATCAGTGCCCTGACTTCTTACGAGCAGTACTTC. It is translated as CAISALTSYEQYF. This chain connects TRBV10-3 to TRBJ2-7; D gene ambiguous. With 4 bases removed from V and 4 bases from J, the gap between germline ends came to 11 bases. The CDR3 extends over 13 amino acids. Per the germline V gene, CDR1 is ENHRY and CDR2 is SYGVKD.

This clonotype was detected only a few times. J is TRBJ1-1 and V is TRBV5-1; D ambiguous. V lost 0 bases to trimming and J lost 4 bases, with 4 bases between them. The CDR3 runs to 12 residues. Germline V CDR1 and CDR2: SGHRS, YFSETQ. Here the CDR3 reads CASSLDLTEAFF. As DNA, the CDR3 is TGCGCCAGCAGCTTGGATCTCACTGAAGCTTTCTTT.

This chain uses TRBV19 with TRBJ2-7, with no clear D. CDR1 and CDR2 (germline): LNHDA, SQIVND (reference sequence). The V gene lost 6 bases and the J gene lost 0 bases, with 9 bases spanning the gap. The CDR3 is made up of 13 amino acids. The CDR3 DNA is TGTGCCAGTAGAAGGGAAAACTCCTACGAGCAGTACTTC. It yields the protein CASRRENSYEQYF. The full variable domain, in which reference TRBV19 and TRBJ2-7 provide the parts outside the CDR3, is DGGITQSPKYLFRKEGQNVTLSCEQNLNHDAMYWYRQDPGQGLRLIYYSQIVNDFQKGDIAEGYSVSREKKESFPLTVTSAQKNPTAFYLCASRRENSYEQYFGPGTRLTVT.

This clonotype was seen more than once but under ten times. The chain recombines TRBV29-1 with TRBJ2-1; the D gene could be TRBD1 or TRBD2 (7 bases each). The germline V gene has CDR1 SQVTM and CDR2 ANQGSEA. V lost 7 bases and J lost 9, with 13 bases in between. The CDR3 is 11 amino acids. The CDR3: CSAAGGGEQFF. The CDR3 nucleotides are TGCAGCGCTGCAGGGGGGGGTGAGCAGTTCTTC.

This rearrangement joins TRBV27 to TRBJ2-5; 8 nucleotides line up with TRBD2. The J call is in doubt because the DNA end fits TRBJ2-7 better. The germline V gene encodes CDR1 MNHEY and CDR2 SMNVEV (reference sequence). CDR3 length equals 14 residues. The CDR3 DNA reads as TGTGCCAGCAGTCCCTTGGGACTAGGCTACGAGCAGTACTTC. Its protein product is CASSPLGLGYEQYF.

This clonotype was seen a few times. V and J are TRBV20-1 and TRBJ1-2; TRBD1 agrees at 7 bases. Germline V gene lookup returns CDR1 DFQATT and CDR2 SNEGSKA (reference sequence). The J segment lost 8 bases and the V segment lost 3 bases, leaving 12 bases of the junction unmatched. The CDR3 runs 14 residues. CDR3 protein: CSASPPDRSKGYTF. The CDR3 DNA reads TGCAGTGCTAGCCCCCCGGACAGGTCGAAGGGCTACACCTTC.

The chain carries TRBV12-3 or TRBV12-4 and TRBJ2-1, with 12 bases matching TRBD2. Trimming cost V 3 bases and J 7 bases; bases outside gene matches: 22. The length of the CDR3 is 21 residues. The CDR3 region is CASSFGLPGLAGHKGRNEQFF. The CDR3 DNA follows: TGTGCCAGCAGTTTCGGTCTCCCCGGACTAGCGGGACATAAGGGGCGAAATGAGCAGTTCTTC.

This chain connects TRBV4-3 to TRBJ1-1, with D perhaps matching TRBD1 (6 bases). Trimming stripped 2 bases from V and 3 bases from J, with 10 bases between. The CDR3 has 14 amino acids. The germline V gene has CDR1 LGHNA and CDR2 YSLEER. The CDR3 sequence: CASSQQQGYTEAFF. CDR3 coding DNA: TGCGCCAGCAGCCAACAACAGGGATACACTGAAGCTTTCTTT.

This clonotype was seen a handful of times. The V gene is TRBV4-1, the J gene TRBJ1-1; 9 nucleotides line up with TRBD1. Unmatched junction bases numbered 4, after V lost 0 bases and J lost 5 bases. Germline V gene data show CDR1 as MGHRA and CDR2 as YSYEKL. CDR3 length: 15 amino acids. The CDR3 DNA is TGCGCCAGCAGCCAAGATTCGGGGACAGGGACTGAAGCTTTCTTT. Translated: CASSQDSGTGTEAFF.

This clonotype was seen a few times. This rearrangement joins TRBV12-3 or TRBV12-4 to TRBJ2-2; TRBD2 agrees at 8 bases. Trimming took 6 bases from V and 0 from J; bases not matched to a gene: 12. This CDR3 has 18 amino acids. In DNA, the CDR3 is TGTGCCAGCAGCCTCGGGACTAGGACCTACGCGAACACCGGGGAGCTGTTTTTT. It yields the protein CASSLGTRTYANTGELFF.

This clonotype has a handful of counts. This chain connects TRBV7-9 to TRBJ2-7; 9 bases are shared with TRBD2. The germline V gene encodes CDR1 SEHNR and CDR2 FQNEAQ (reference sequence). The CDR3 is 14 amino acids. V was pared by 3 bases and J by 10 bases, with 10 bases of the junction left unmatched. Here the CDR3 DNA reads TGTGCCAGCAGCTTTTCTCTACTAGCGGGCGCTCAGTACTTC. This translates into CASSFSLLAGAQYF.

This clonotype was picked up a small number of times. This chain connects TRBV29-1 to TRBJ1-2; D gene unclear. V lost 7 bases, J lost 8 bases, and 20 bases lay in between. The CDR3 runs to 13 residues. Germline V gene data show CDR1 as SQVTM and CDR2 as ANQGSEA. CDR3 amino acids: CSATGGSPGGYTF. For the CDR3, the DNA is TGCAGCGCCACGGGAGGGTCTCCGGGAGGCTACACCTTC.